What follows are 18 T cell receptor beta chains derived from one specimen sequenced in a study of OX40 agonist ivuxolimab in advanced cancers. Sequencing used immunoSEQ multiplex PCR; TCRdb keeps in-frame clones, though not all of them. The table lists around 19,000 clones, roughly 80% of them singletons, with 20% to 30% in the top ten. The sample here was CD4+ or CD8+ T cells sorted from blood, taken in a trial of the OX40 agonist ivuxolimab. The receptor set was obtained from an adult with an advanced solid tumor such as melanoma, head and neck, liver or kidney cancer.

V is TRBV28 and J is TRBJ2-1; D is possibly TRBD1 or TRBD2 (7 bases each). Germline CDR1 and CDR2: MDHEN and SYDVKM. V was pared by 5 bases and J by 5 bases, with 16 bases between. This CDR3 spans 15 amino acids. The CDR3 here is CASSVGAGTDNEQFF. The CDR3 bases are TGTGCCAGCAGTGTAGGAGCGGGGACAGACAATGAGCAGTTCTTC.

The chain links TRBV6-6 to TRBJ2-1; D is uncertain. This CDR3 contains 14 residues. Trimming left V 2 bases short and J 1 base short, with 6 bases between. CDR1 is MNHNY and CDR2 is SVGAGI in the germline V gene (reference sequence). As DNA, the CDR3 is TGTGCCAGCAGTTACAAGGAATCCTACAATGAGCAGTTCTTC. Its translation is CASSYKESYNEQFF.

V and J are TRBV4-2 and TRBJ2-7, with D perhaps matching TRBD1 (5 bases). CDR1 and CDR2 from the germline V gene are LGHNA and YNFKEQ. The CDR3 totals 13 residues. V shed 0 bases and J shed 8 bases, with 11 bases lying between them. The CDR3 here is CASSQDPTGQQYF. In nucleotides, the CDR3 is TGTGCCAGCAGCCAAGATCCCACAGGACAGCAGTACTTC.

This clone was detected once. This chain connects TRBV27 to TRBJ2-7; the D is unclear. CDR3 length: 14 residues. V lost 7 bases and J lost 0, with 13 bases in between. Per the germline V gene, CDR1 is MNHEY and CDR2 is SMNVEV (reference sequence). CDR3 loop: CASKIAAISYEQYF. The CDR3 nucleotides are TGTGCCAGCAAAATTGCAGCGATCTCCTACGAGCAGTACTTC.

This clone was observed once. The chain combines TRBV9 with TRBJ2-1; D might be TRBD1 or TRBD2, each matching 5 bases. CDR1 is SGDLS and CDR2 is YYNGEE in the germline V gene. Trimming cost V 3 bases and J 4 bases, with 17 bases left between them. This CDR3 contains 16 residues. The CDR3 sequence is CASSGRPGRQYNEQFF. The CDR3 DNA sequence: TGTGCCAGCAGCGGGCGACCGGGACGGCAATACAATGAGCAGTTCTTC.

This clone appeared a few times. This rearrangement joins TRBV2 to TRBJ1-6, with D uncertain. Trimming shortened V by 6 bases and J by 12 bases, and 12 bases separated the two germline ends. This CDR3 region has 12 residues. Germline lookup yields CDR1 SNHLY and CDR2 FYNNEI. The CDR3 sequence: CASRDAVGPLHF. CDR3 DNA sequence: TGTGCCAGCAGGGACGCTGTTGGACCCCTCCACTTT.

A single count supports this clone. The CDR3 spells CASSLSPEAGELFF. The CDR3, as DNA: TGTGCCAGCAGCTTAAGTCCGGAGGCCGGGGAGCTGTTTTTT. The chain recombines TRBV5-4 with TRBJ2-2; weak D call: TRBD2 (5 bases). The CDR3 is 14 residues long. The germline V gene encodes CDR1 SGHNT and CDR2 YYREEE (reference sequence). Trimming shortened V by 2 bases and J by 6 bases, and 11 bases separated the two germline ends.

Only one count was recorded for this clone. The chain has TRBV9 and TRBJ2-1; a weak D match, TRBD1 (6 bases). Germline assignment: CDR1 SGDLS and CDR2 YYNGEE. V gave up 0 bases and J gave up 4 bases, with 17 bases separating them. The CDR3 totals 17 residues. The CDR3 loop is CASSVDPMRGLYNEQFF. For the CDR3, the DNA is TGTGCCAGCAGCGTAGATCCCATGAGGGGGTTATACAATGAGCAGTTCTTC.

V and J are TRBV6-5 and TRBJ2-1; D remains unclear. The CDR3 runs 15 residues. The V end was cut by 4 bases, the J end by 2 bases, with 12 bases between. Per the germline V gene, CDR1 is MNHEY and CDR2 is SVGAGI. CDR3 in DNA: TGTGCCAGCAGTTCTCCCCCCAGCGCCTACAATGAGCAGTTCTTC. Protein product: CASSSPPSAYNEQFF.

V and J are TRBV25-1 and TRBJ1-2, with no clear D. V gave up 4 bases and J gave up 5 bases, with 8 bases separating them. CDR1 MGHDK and CDR2 SYGVNS come from the germline V gene. The length of the CDR3 is 12 residues. The CDR3 here is CASSGEEYGYTF. DNA for the CDR3: TGTGCCAGCAGTGGGGAGGAGTATGGCTACACCTTC.

The rearrangement joins TRBV11-2 to TRBJ1-4; D is unresolved. Trimming took off 3 bases at V and 8 bases at J, with 13 bases between the two ends. CDR1 is SGHAT and CDR2 is FQNNGV in the germline V gene. The CDR3 is 14 residues long. For the CDR3, the DNA is TGTGCCAGCAGCTTGGGCTACGGCCAAGAAAAACTGTTTTTT. Translated: CASSLGYGQEKLFF.

The CDR3 here is CASRRSGTYNEKLFF. The CDR3 coding sequence is TGTGCCAGCAGGCGGTCCGGGACTTATAATGAAAAACTGTTTTTT. The chain carries TRBV7-8 and TRBJ1-4; D perhaps matches TRBD1 (5 bases). Trimming shortened V by 6 bases and J by 4 bases, and 15 bases separated the two germline ends. The CDR3 is 15 residues long. Germline assignment: CDR1 SGHVS and CDR2 FQNEAQ.

The V gene is TRBV13, the J gene TRBJ2-3; 9 bases fit TRBD2. Germline trimming cut 8 bases from V and 4 bases from J; bases unmatched to any gene: 7. Germline V gene data show CDR1 as PRHDT and CDR2 as FYEKMQ (reference sequence). The CDR3 contains 14 residues. CDR3 amino acids: CASVAGGMADTQYF. In DNA form, the CDR3 reads TGTGCCAGCGTGGCGGGGGGGATGGCAGATACGCAGTATTTT.

The chain links TRBV5-1 to TRBJ2-7, with D perhaps TRBD2 (6 bases). CDR3 length: 14 residues. Trimming pared 2 bases from V and 5 bases from J, leaving 14 bases between. CDR1 SGHRS and CDR2 YFSETQ come from the germline V gene. CDR3 residues: CASSFVWGEDEQYF. In nucleotides, the CDR3 is TGCGCCAGCAGCTTCGTCTGGGGGGAGGACGAGCAGTACTTC.

This clone was counted once. The V gene is TRBV27, the J gene TRBJ2-7; perhaps D is TRBD1 or TRBD2 (5 bases each). Germline V gives CDR1 MNHEY, CDR2 SMNVEV (reference sequence). Trimming removed 5 bases at V and 5 bases at J, with 16 bases between. The CDR3 is 14 amino acids. CDR3: CASSPFGDLDEQYF. The CDR3 region has the DNA TGTGCCAGCAGTCCTTTTGGGGACCTAGACGAGCAGTACTTC.

The chain employs TRBV2 and TRBJ2-3, with 9 bases that match TRBD2. The CDR3 is made up of 14 amino acids. Germline V lookup: CDR1 SNHLY, CDR2 FYNNEI. Germline trimming cut 3 bases from V and 4 bases from J; bases unmatched to any gene: 2. Written as DNA, the CDR3 is TGTGCCAGCAGTGAGCGGGGGGGCGCAGATACGCAGTATTTT. This codes for CASSERGGADTQYF.

This clone was observed a few times. The chain combines TRBV9 with TRBJ2-3; 10 bases map to TRBD2. Per germline, CDR1 SGDLS and CDR2 YYNGEE. CDR3 length: 20 residues. V dropped 0 bases and J dropped 5; count of bases not matched to a gene: 18. The CDR3 nucleotides are TGTGCCAGCAGCGTAGCTCGGTCTGTAGCGGGAGGTTTGAAGGGAGATACGCAGTATTTT. This gives the protein CASSVARSVAGGLKGDTQYF.

This rearrangement joins TRBV4-3 to TRBJ1-2; 8 positions match TRBD1. V dropped 3 bases and J dropped 8; count of bases not matched to a gene: 5. This CDR3 has 13 residues. Germline V gives CDR1 LGHNA, CDR2 YSLEER. CDR3 in DNA: TGCGCCAGCAGCCAGAGGACAGGGAGCGGCTACACCTTC. As protein: CASSQRTGSGYTF.